One and the same sample provided the 24 T cell receptor beta chains below, sequenced in a study of blood T cell repertoires in COVID-19. Sequencing was performed with immunoSEQ multiplex PCR; in TCRdb, only in-frame clones are kept and a portion is missing. The sample records about 87,000 clones, around 90% being singletons. Sequenced material: peripheral blood. The source of these receptors is a man between 40 and 49 years old with acute or convalescent COVID-19.

The chain carries TRBV7-9 and TRBJ1-2; D remains unclear. The CDR3 contains 15 residues. The germline V and J ends were trimmed by 5 bases and 4 bases, with 17 bases remaining between them. The germline V gene has CDR1 SEHNR and CDR2 FQNEAQ (reference sequence). CDR3 sequence (DNA): TGTGCCAGCAGCGGGGAAGGGCTCCGGGGCTATGGCTACACCTTC. This sequence encodes CASSGEGLRGYGYTF.

The V call is TRBV4-1, the J call TRBJ2-1; D uncertain. The CDR3 has 14 amino acids. Looked up from germline, CDR1 is MGHRA and CDR2 is YSYEKL. The V end was cut by 1 base, the J end by 7 bases, with 11 bases between. DNA for the CDR3: TGCGCCAGCAGCCAAGTCGTCCTATCTAATGAGCAGTTCTTC. This sequence encodes CASSQVVLSNEQFF.

This clone is a singleton in its sample. The V and J genes are TRBV19 and TRBJ2-1; D might be TRBD1 (6 bases). CDR3 length: 14 residues. The germline V gene has CDR1 LNHDA and CDR2 SQIVND (reference sequence). Trimming removed 6 bases from V and 8 bases from J, with 17 bases in between. CDR3 coding DNA: TGTGCCAGTAGGATTGTACAGGGTGTCGATGAGCAGTTCTTC. Translated: CASRIVQGVDEQFF.

This clone has ten or more counts. The chain joins TRBV2 to TRBJ1-2; 7 bases align to TRBD1. Germline trimming cut 1 base from V and 5 bases from J; bases unmatched to any gene: 4. Germline loops: CDR1 SNHLY, CDR2 FYNNEI. CDR3 size: 14 residues. The CDR3 sequence is CASSEVSGGYGYTF. CDR3 coding DNA: TGTGCCAGCAGTGAAGTGTCAGGGGGGTATGGCTACACCTTC.

This clone has only a few counts. The chain joins TRBV19 to TRBJ2-1; 8 positions match TRBD1. Losses at the gene ends were 6 bases for V and 6 bases for J; bases not matched to a gene: 10. Germline V gives CDR1 LNHDA, CDR2 SQIVND (reference sequence). The length of the CDR3 is 15 residues. The CDR3 protein is CASSLGGTGLNEQFF. Here the CDR3 DNA reads TGTGCCAGTAGCCTAGGGGGGACAGGTCTCAATGAGCAGTTCTTC.

This sequence joins TRBV7-8 and TRBJ2-1; tentatively, D is TRBD2 (6 bases). The V end was cut by 1 base, the J end by 3 bases, with 10 bases between. CDR1 and CDR2 (germline): SGHVS, FQNEAQ. The CDR3 extends over 15 amino acids. DNA for the CDR3: TGTGCCAGCAGCTTAGGGGGCGGGATCTACAATGAGCAGTTCTTC. It encodes CASSLGGGIYNEQFF.

The V and J genes are TRBV11-2 and TRBJ1-3; 7 nucleotides match TRBD1. This CDR3 is built from 15 residues. The V gene's germline CDR1 is SGHAT and CDR2 FQNNGV. Trimming cost V 5 bases and J 4 bases; bases outside gene matches: 8. The CDR3 here is CASSRGQPAGNTIYF. The CDR3 DNA sequence: TGTGCCAGCAGCAGGGGACAGCCAGCGGGAAACACCATATATTTT.

The chain is built from TRBV27 and TRBJ2-1; the D gene is possibly TRBD2 (6 bases). Germline CDR1 is MNHEY and CDR2 is SMNVEV (reference sequence). Trimming pared 5 bases from V and 14 bases from J, leaving 25 bases between. This CDR3 contains 15 residues. As DNA, the CDR3 is TGTGCCAGCAGTCCCCTGGGTAGGGTGGCGGGGTCGGAGTTCTTC. This sequence encodes CASSPLGRVAGSEFF.

The V call is TRBV18, the J call TRBJ1-2; D is undetermined. V lost 4 bases and J lost 5, with 8 bases in between. The CDR3 is made up of 12 amino acids. Germline V gene lookup returns CDR1 KGHSH and CDR2 LQKENI. As DNA, the CDR3 is TGTGCCAGCTCACTAGAGTATTATGGCTACACCTTC. Encoded protein: CASSLEYYGYTF.

The chain has TRBV9 and TRBJ1-2; D might be TRBD1 (6 bases). V gave up 2 bases and J gave up 0 bases, with 8 bases separating them. Germline values: CDR1 SGDLS, CDR2 YYNGEE. The CDR3 is 14 residues long. For the CDR3, the DNA is TGTGCCAGCAGCGTGGACAGAGCTAACTATGGCTACACCTTC. Translation gives CASSVDRANYGYTF.

The gene calls are TRBV3-1 (or the pseudogene TRBV3-2) and TRBJ2-7; perhaps TRBD1 as D (6 bases). In germline, CDR1 is LGHDT, CDR2 YNNKEL (reference sequence). The ends were cut back, 1 base at V and 5 bases at J, with 12 bases in the middle. The CDR3 sequence is 14 residues long. CDR3 sequence (DNA): TGTGCCAGCAGCCAAGGGTCTTCAGGGGACGAGCAGTACTTC. Its protein product is CASSQGSSGDEQYF.

The rearrangement uses TRBV12-5 and TRBJ2-6; unclear D gene. The CDR3 has 18 residues. Germline values: CDR1 LGHNT, CDR2 FRNRAP. V was pared by 4 bases and J by 0 bases, with 16 bases between. CDR3 DNA: TGTGCTAGTGGTTCGATGACTGTTTCAGTCTCTGGGGCCAACGTCCTGACTTTC. As protein: CASGSMTVSVSGANVLTF.

The gene calls are TRBV19 and TRBJ2-7; a weak D match, TRBD1 (6 bases). This CDR3 is built from 14 residues. Germline-derived CDR1 and CDR2 are LNHDA and SQIVND (reference sequence). Trimming cost V 8 bases and J 0 bases, with 14 bases left between them. CDR3 bases: TGTGCCAGTTCAACTGACAGGCGCTCCTACGAGCAGTACTTC. It yields the protein CASSTDRRSYEQYF.

Sample share makes this clone medium-sized. The chain has TRBV6-5 and TRBJ1-1; unclear D gene. Trimming removed 8 bases at V and 2 bases at J, with 12 bases between. CDR1 and CDR2 (germline): MNHEY, SVGAGI. This CDR3 is built from 13 residues. Here the CDR3 DNA reads TGTGCCAGCTCATCCGGGATAAACACTGAAGCTTTCTTT. This codes for CASSSGINTEAFF.

The chain links TRBV29-1 to TRBJ1-2, with no clear D. The CDR3 runs 12 residues. CDR1 and CDR2 (germline): SQVTM, ANQGSEA. The V end was cut by 4 bases, the J end by 4 bases, with 10 bases between. This CDR3 is CSVVGLSYGYTF. CDR3 in DNA: TGCAGCGTTGTTGGCCTCAGCTATGGCTACACCTTC.

This rearrangement joins TRBV2 to TRBJ2-7, with 8 bases lining up with TRBD1. Germline V gene data show CDR1 as SNHLY and CDR2 as FYNNEI. The CDR3 covers 15 residues. Unmatched junction bases numbered 15, after V lost 7 bases and J lost 7 bases. CDR3 bases: TGTGCCAGCAAGCCTGGACAGGGAAGAACGGGTGAGCAGTACTTC. It translates to CASKPGQGRTGEQYF.

The V call is TRBV2, the J call TRBJ2-3; TRBD1 agrees at 8 bases. The CDR3 is 15 amino acids. The germline V gene has CDR1 SNHLY and CDR2 FYNNEI. Trimming took 4 bases from V and 0 from J; bases not matched to a gene: 3. CDR3 protein: CASSARTGSTDTQYF. The CDR3, as DNA: TGTGCCAGCAGTGCCAGGACAGGGAGCACAGATACGCAGTATTTT.

This clone was recorded once. The rearrangement uses TRBV7-2 and TRBJ1-1; TRBD1 is a possible D gene (6 bases). The CDR3 totals 15 residues. Per germline, CDR1 SGHTA and CDR2 FQGNSA. Trimming took off 1 base at V and 3 bases at J, with 12 bases between the two ends. The CDR3 nucleotides read TGTGCCAGCAGCTTAGGCGTGAGGACAGACACTGAAGCTTTCTTT. As protein: CASSLGVRTDTEAFF.

The rearrangement uses TRBV4-1 and TRBJ1-4; TRBD1 aligns across 8 bases. The CDR3 loop spans 15 amino acids. J lost 5 bases, V lost 3 bases, and 5 bases had no gene match. CDR1 is MGHRA and CDR2 is YSYEKL in the germline V gene. DNA for the CDR3: TGCGCCAGCAGCCACGGACAGGGCTCCAATGAAAAACTGTTTTTT. This translates into CASSHGQGSNEKLFF.

V gene TRBV11-3 combines with J gene TRBJ1-1; D unresolved. The CDR3 has 13 amino acids. Germline lookup yields CDR1 SGHNT and CDR2 YENEEA. Trimming cost V 1 base and J 1 base, with 4 bases left between them. This chain's CDR3 is CASSLGANTEAFF. CDR3 nucleotide sequence: TGTGCCAGCAGCTTAGGAGCGAACACTGAAGCTTTCTTT.

The chain combines TRBV5-1 with TRBJ2-5; D is perhaps TRBD2 (5 bases). Looked up from germline, CDR1 is SGHRS and CDR2 is YFSETQ. V was cut by 2 bases and J by 2 bases, with 10 bases left in between. CDR3 length equals 14 residues. The CDR3 DNA reads as TGCGCCAGCAGCTTTCGAGGGTTACAAGAGACCCAGTACTTC. Translation: CASSFRGLQETQYF. Combining the CDR3 with reference TRBV5-1 and TRBJ2-5 gives the whole variable domain KAGVTQTPRYLIKTRGQQVTLSCSPISGHRSVSWYQQTPGQGLQFLFEYFSETQRNKGNFPGRFSGRQFSNSRSEMNVSTLELGDSALYLCASSFRGLQETQYFGPGTRLLVL.

This chain links TRBV7-9 with TRBJ2-7; TRBD1 aligns across 7 bases. The CDR3 consists of 13 residues. In germline, CDR1 is SEHNR, CDR2 FQNEAQ (reference sequence). V was pared by 5 bases and J by 1 base, with 2 bases of the junction left unmatched. CDR3 in amino acids: CASSDRVSYEQYF. The CDR3 DNA reads TGTGCCAGCAGCGACAGGGTTTCCTACGAGCAGTACTTC.

The DNA of the CDR3 is TGTGCCAGCAGTTCAGGGTATGAAGCTTTCTTT. This codes for CASSSGYEAFF. The chain carries TRBV12-3 or TRBV12-4 and TRBJ1-1, with TRBD1 as a possible D gene (5 bases). The CDR3 runs to 11 residues. Trimming took 4 bases from V and 7 from J, leaving 7 bases between them.

The rearrangement uses TRBV18 and TRBJ2-5; possibly TRBD1 for D (6 bases). Trimming stripped 2 bases from V and 4 bases from J, with 11 bases between. Germline CDR1 is KGHSH and CDR2 is LQKENI. The CDR3 covers 14 residues. The CDR3 DNA sequence: TGTGCCAGCTCACCAGGGGGCAGAGTAGAGACCCAGTACTTC. It yields the protein CASSPGGRVETQYF.